These 32 T cell receptor beta chains share one sample of origin, sequenced in a study of blood T cell repertoires in COVID-19. The table came from immunoSEQ multiplex PCR; TCRdb's copy has only in-frame clones and leaves some out. The table includes fewer than 350,000 clones, over 75% detected once. Sequenced: peripheral blood. The receptors derive from a man younger than 35 with active or convalescent COVID-19.

This CDR3 is CASQDGRSSYNSPLHF. DNA for the CDR3: TGTGCCAGCCAGGACGGGAGAAGCTCCTATAATTCACCCCTCCACTTT. J is TRBJ1-6 and V is TRBV2; D remains unclear. Germline CDR1 SNHLY, CDR2 FYNNEI. This CDR3 spans 16 amino acids. The V and J ends lost 8 bases and 0 bases respectively, with 14 bases between them.

The chain carries TRBV9 and TRBJ1-6; 7 bases agree with TRBD1. V gave up 0 bases and J gave up 10 bases; unmatched junction bases: 10. In germline, CDR1 is SGDLS, CDR2 YYNGEE. The CDR3 has 16 residues. CDR3 residues: CASSVARTAGQSPLHF. CDR3 sequence (DNA): TGTGCCAGCAGCGTAGCCAGGACGGCGGGACAGTCACCCCTCCACTTT.

This sequence joins TRBV9 and TRBJ2-7; no clear D gene. The germline V gene encodes CDR1 SGDLS and CDR2 YYNGEE. The CDR3 sequence is 11 residues long. The germline V and J ends were trimmed by 0 bases and 6 bases, with 4 bases remaining between them. Here the CDR3 DNA reads TGTGCCAGCAGCGTAGGAGGCGAGCAGTACTTC. Translated, it gives CASSVGGEQYF.

The rearrangement links TRBV5-4 to TRBJ2-2; perhaps TRBD2 as D (5 bases). CDR1 is SGHNT and CDR2 is YYREEE in the germline V gene (reference sequence). Trimming cost V 2 bases and J 1 base, with 9 bases left between them. The CDR3 length is 15 residues. For the CDR3, the DNA is TGTGCCAGCAGCTTCGGGGATTGGAACACCGGGGAGCTGTTTTTT. The encoded protein is CASSFGDWNTGELFF.

A few counts support this clone. The chain uses TRBV27 and TRBJ1-6; the match to TRBD1 covers 7 bases. Germline loops: CDR1 MNHEY, CDR2 SMNVEV (reference sequence). The J segment lost 1 base and the V segment lost 6 bases, leaving 6 bases of the junction unmatched. The CDR3 covers 16 residues. The CDR3 nucleotides are TGTGCCAGCAGAAACTTACAGGGGTCCTATAATTCACCCCTCCACTTT. It codes for CASRNLQGSYNSPLHF.

The chain uses TRBV18 and TRBJ1-1; no clear D. Looked up from germline, CDR1 is KGHSH and CDR2 is LQKENI. This CDR3 is 15 amino acids long. The V gene lost 1 base and the J gene lost 0 bases, with 9 bases spanning the gap. The CDR3 DNA follows: TGTGCCAGCTCACCACTCGACATCCTGAACACTGAAGCTTTCTTT. Translating it yields CASSPLDILNTEAFF.

This clone is a singleton in its sample. The rearrangement joins TRBV4-1 to TRBJ1-3; the match to TRBD1 covers 8 bases. This CDR3 is 17 amino acids long. The V segment lost 3 bases and the J segment 1 base; nucleotides outside the gene matches: 8. Germline V gene sequence: CDR1 MGHRA, CDR2 YSYEKL. CDR3 in DNA: TGCGCCAGCAGCCAGCTCCCGACAGGGGATTCTGGAAACACCATATATTTT. Its translation is CASSQLPTGDSGNTIYF.

The V call is TRBV5-6, the J call TRBJ1-2, with D uncertain. The CDR3 runs 15 residues. The germline V and J ends were trimmed by 0 bases and 4 bases, with 13 bases remaining between them. Germline values: CDR1 SGHDT, CDR2 YYEEEE. CDR3 sequence: CASSLGIAVTYGYTF. For the CDR3, the DNA is TGTGCCAGCAGCTTGGGAATCGCAGTTACCTATGGCTACACCTTC.

The chain has TRBV19 and TRBJ2-7, with TRBD1 as a possible D gene (5 bases). CDR1 LNHDA and CDR2 SQIVND come from the germline V gene (reference sequence). V dropped 4 bases and J dropped 3 bases, with 10 bases sitting between them. The CDR3 has 13 amino acids. DNA for the CDR3: TGTGCCAGTAGTACGACAGTGAACTACGAGCAGTACTTC. Protein sequence: CASSTTVNYEQYF.

The rearrangement links TRBV5-4 to TRBJ1-6; 11 bases line up with TRBD1. The CDR3 has 14 residues. The V and J ends lost 6 bases and 7 bases, in that order; junction bases with no gene match: 3. Germline V gene data show CDR1 as SGHNT and CDR2 as YYREEE (reference sequence). CDR3 sequence (DNA): TGTGCCAGCAACCGGGACAGGGGGAATTCACCCCTCCACTTT. Translating it yields CASNRDRGNSPLHF.

The sample holds one count of this clone. The chain links TRBV14 to TRBJ2-3; 7 bases fit TRBD2. This CDR3 is built from 17 residues. Germline CDR1 reads SGHDN; CDR2 reads FVKESK. V trimming: 4 bases; J trimming: 3 bases; junction bases outside the gene matches: 13. CDR3 DNA sequence: TGTGCCAGCAGCCCGCACTCTGGCGGGGGTTCGACAGATACGCAGTATTTT. Translating it yields CASSPHSGGGSTDTQYF.

J is TRBJ1-5 and V is TRBV19; D uncertain. The CDR3 consists of 12 residues. V gave up 7 bases and J gave up 15 bases, with 19 bases separating them. Germline V CDR1 and CDR2: LNHDA, SQIVND (reference sequence). The CDR3 protein is CASTDGSRLRHF. The CDR3 coding sequence is TGTGCCAGTACTGACGGGTCTAGGTTGCGGCATTTT.

J is TRBJ2-6 and V is TRBV6-1; TRBD1 matches 7 bases. V lost 2 bases, J lost 4 bases, and 8 bases stayed unmatched. The CDR3 extends over 17 amino acids. Germline lookup yields CDR1 MNHNS and CDR2 SASEGT. The CDR3 DNA reads as TGTGCCAGCAGTGAATCCCTAACAGGGGCCGGGGCCAACGTCCTGACTTTC. This sequence encodes CASSESLTGAGANVLTF.

This clone was counted once. J is TRBJ1-5 and V is TRBV7-9, with 9 bases that match TRBD1. This CDR3 region has 15 residues. Per germline, CDR1 SEHNR and CDR2 FQNEAQ (reference sequence). The V segment lost 1 base and the J segment 4 bases; nucleotides outside the gene matches: 2. CDR3 sequence: CASSLGTGANQPQHF. Written as DNA, the CDR3 is TGTGCCAGCAGCTTAGGGACAGGGGCGAATCAGCCCCAGCATTTT. Based on the CDR3 plus reference TRBV7-9 and TRBJ1-5, the full variable domain is DTGVSQNPRHKITKRGQNVTFRCDPISEHNRLYWYRQTLGQGPEFLTYFQNEAQLEKSRLLSDRFSAERPKGSFSTLEIQRTEQGDSAMYLCASSLGTGANQPQHFGDGTRLSIL.

The chain recombines TRBV10-3 with TRBJ2-1, with 10 bases lining up with TRBD1. Germline V CDR1 and CDR2: ENHRY, SYGVKD. With V trimmed by 6 bases and J by 5 bases, 7 bases remained unmatched. CDR3 length: 15 residues. The DNA for the CDR3 is TGTGCCATCAGAGCCGGGACAGGGGAAAACAATGAGCAGTTCTTC. Amino acid sequence: CAIRAGTGENNEQFF.

The CDR3 nucleotides read TGTGCCATCACTACTTCGTGGAACACTGAAGCTTTCTTT. Translating gives CAITTSWNTEAFF. The chain recombines TRBV6-5 with TRBJ1-1; D remains ambiguous. V lost 10 bases and J 1 base, leaving 13 bases between the germline ends. The CDR3 loop spans 13 amino acids. Germline loops: CDR1 MNHEY, CDR2 SVGAGI.

This chain connects TRBV5-6 to TRBJ1-1; a weak D match, TRBD1 (5 bases). From germline, CDR1 is SGHDT and CDR2 YYEEEE. This CDR3 has 14 amino acids. V was clipped by 2 bases and J by 4 bases, with 12 bases between them. This chain's CDR3 is CASSFAGGGTEAFF. The DNA for the CDR3 is TGTGCCAGCAGCTTTGCCGGCGGGGGCACTGAAGCTTTCTTT. The full variable domain, with the rest looked up from reference TRBV5-6 and TRBJ1-1, is DAGVTQSPTHLIKTRGQQVTLRCSPKSGHDTVSWYQQALGQGPQFIFQYYEEEERQRGNFPDRFSGHQFPNYSSELNVNALLLGDSALYLCASSFAGGGTEAFFGQGTRLTVV.

The chain's CDR3 is CASSLSGRVDGYTF. In DNA form, the CDR3 reads TGTGCCAGCAGCTTATCAGGCAGGGTTGATGGCTACACCTTC. This rearrangement joins TRBV7-8 to TRBJ1-2, with D perhaps TRBD1 (5 bases). Germline assignment: CDR1 SGHVS and CDR2 FQNEAQ. This CDR3 contains 14 residues. V lost 2 bases and J 6 bases, leaving 13 bases between the germline ends.

The V call is TRBV4-3, the J call TRBJ2-5; 7 bases match TRBD2. CDR1 is LGHNA and CDR2 is YSLEER in the germline V gene. This CDR3 is 14 amino acids long. Trimming removed 0 bases from V and 2 bases from J; junction bases left unmatched: 0. The CDR3 sequence: CASSQELAQETQYF. DNA for the CDR3: TGCGCCAGCAGCCAAGAACTAGCGCAAGAGACCCAGTACTTC.

The rearrangement uses TRBV5-6 and TRBJ1-4; D not certain. CDR1 is SGHDT and CDR2 is YYEEEE in the germline V gene. Trimming cost V 2 bases and J 8 bases, with 19 bases left between them. The length of the CDR3 is 16 residues. CDR3 nucleotide sequence: TGTGCCAGCAGCTTTCCCGGGTCACCTCTTGAGGAAAAACTGTTTTTT. It encodes CASSFPGSPLEEKLFF.

The rearrangement uses TRBV9 and TRBJ1-4, with TRBD1 as a possible D gene (5 bases). The CDR3 loop spans 14 amino acids. Per germline, CDR1 SGDLS and CDR2 YYNGEE. V was trimmed by 3 bases and J by 7 bases, leaving 13 bases between them. The CDR3 DNA is TGTGCCAGCAGCGGCCGGGACTTAGGTGAAAAACTGTTTTTT. The encoded protein is CASSGRDLGEKLFF.

The rearrangement joins TRBV9 to TRBJ2-2; the match to TRBD1 covers 10 bases. CDR1 and CDR2 from the germline V gene are SGDLS and YYNGEE. After removal of 3 bases from V and 2 bases from J, the junction contained 7 bases not matched to a gene. CDR3 length: 17 amino acids. The CDR3 DNA sequence: TGTGCCAGCAGCGCCCGACAGGGGGCGTCCAACACCGGGGAGCTGTTTTTT. It translates to CASSARQGASNTGELFF. The full variable domain, completed using reference TRBV9 and TRBJ2-2, is DSGVTQTPKHLITATGQRVTLRCSPRSGDLSVYWYQQSLDQGLQFLIQYYNGEERAKGNILERFSAQQFPDLHSELNLSSLELGDSALYFCASSARQGASNTGELFFGEGSRLTVL.

The chain uses TRBV24-1 and TRBJ2-1; 14 bases match TRBD2. Trimming at V came to 5 bases and at J to 6 bases, leaving 14 bases not matched to a gene. Germline V CDR1 and CDR2: KGHDR, SFDVKD. This CDR3 spans 19 amino acids. CDR3 DNA sequence: TGTGCCACCAGTGTCCCTGGGACTAGCGGGGGTAAGACGGGCAATGAGCAGTTCTTC. Protein product: CATSVPGTSGGKTGNEQFF.

This clone was recorded once. The V call is TRBV27, the J call TRBJ2-3, with TRBD1 as a possible D gene (7 bases). This CDR3 contains 15 residues. Per the germline V gene, CDR1 is MNHEY and CDR2 is SMNVEV (reference sequence). V lost 6 bases to trimming and J lost 3 bases, with 16 bases between them. CDR3 coding DNA: TGTGCCAGCAGATCGACAGGGAGGAGTACAGATACGCAGTATTTT. Protein: CASRSTGRSTDTQYF.

J is TRBJ2-7 and V is TRBV6-2 or TRBV6-3; no definite D call. The ends were cut back, 5 bases at V and 2 bases at J, with 4 bases in the middle. Looked up from germline, CDR1 is MNHEY and CDR2 is SVGEGT. This CDR3 has 11 amino acids. The CDR3 nucleotides are TGTGCCAGCAGTGACACCTACGAGCAGTACTTC. This gives the protein CASSDTYEQYF.

This chain uses TRBV5-1 with TRBJ2-1; 8 nucleotides agree with TRBD2. This CDR3 region has 20 residues. Per germline, CDR1 SGHRS and CDR2 YFSETQ. With 0 bases clipped from V and 0 bases from J, the junction kept 14 bases outside the gene matches. The CDR3 DNA reads TGCGCCAGCAGCTTGGCCGCGCCGGGGGGGATGTTTAACTCCTACAATGAGCAGTTCTTC. Protein product: CASSLAAPGGMFNSYNEQFF.

J is TRBJ1-1 and V is TRBV7-9, with D possibly TRBD1 on 6 matching bases. Deletions cut 6 bases from V and 1 base from J, with 9 bases between. Germline V gives CDR1 SEHNR, CDR2 FQNEAQ (reference sequence). The CDR3 length is 13 residues. This CDR3 is CASRAGANTEAFF. DNA for the CDR3: TGTGCCAGCAGGGCAGGGGCGAACACTGAAGCTTTCTTT.

V usage is TRBV5-1 and J usage is TRBJ2-7; TRBD2 matches at 7 bases. Germline V gene data show CDR1 as SGHRS and CDR2 as YFSETQ. The CDR3 spans 14 residues. Trimming at V came to 5 bases and at J to 0 bases, leaving 5 bases not matched to a gene. The CDR3, as DNA: TGCGCCAGCAGGGCGGGGGTAACCTCCTACGAGCAGTACTTC. This encodes CASRAGVTSYEQYF.

This chain connects TRBV13 to TRBJ2-7, with a tentative D call TRBD1 (5 bases). V lost 4 bases to trimming and J lost 6 bases, with 19 bases between them. The CDR3 runs 15 residues. Per the germline V gene, CDR1 is PRHDT and CDR2 is FYEKMQ (reference sequence). The CDR3 DNA reads as TGTGCCAGCAGCTCCCCCCAGGGATTTAGGCGCGAGCAGTACTTC. This codes for CASSSPQGFRREQYF.

Details on this clone: One end of the junction does not line up with germline, which may come from a read error. The chain carries TRBV2 and TRBJ1-2; D ambiguous. Germline CDR1 reads SNHLY; CDR2 reads FYNNEI. This CDR3 comprises 13 residues. In nucleotides, the CDR3 is TGTGCCAGCAGTGAAGCGGCACAGAATACTTTACCCTTC. Its protein is CASSEAAQNTLPF.

V is TRBV19 and J is TRBJ1-4; no clear D. The CDR3 contains 13 residues. In germline, CDR1 is LNHDA, CDR2 SQIVND (reference sequence). V was clipped by 4 bases and J by 5 bases, with 8 bases between them. The CDR3 sequence: CASSRQMNEKLFF. In DNA, the CDR3 is TGTGCCAGTAGTAGACAAATGAATGAAAAACTGTTTTTT.

J is TRBJ1-3 and V is TRBV27; D not resolved. This CDR3 contains 13 residues. Trimming stripped 2 bases from V and 2 bases from J, with 4 bases between. CDR1 is MNHEY and CDR2 is SMNVEV in the germline V gene (reference sequence). The CDR3 DNA reads as TGTGCCAGCAGTTTAGCGACTGGAAACACCATATATTTT. Amino acid sequence: CASSLATGNTIYF.